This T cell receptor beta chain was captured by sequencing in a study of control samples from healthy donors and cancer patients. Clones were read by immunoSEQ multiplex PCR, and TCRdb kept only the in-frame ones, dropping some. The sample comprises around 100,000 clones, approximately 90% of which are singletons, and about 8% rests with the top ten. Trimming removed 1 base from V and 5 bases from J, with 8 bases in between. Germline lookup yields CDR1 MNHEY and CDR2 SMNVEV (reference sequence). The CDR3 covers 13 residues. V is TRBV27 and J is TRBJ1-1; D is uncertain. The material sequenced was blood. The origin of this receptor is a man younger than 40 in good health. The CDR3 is CASSLLGRTEAFF. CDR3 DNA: TGTGCCAGCAGTTTATTAGGTCGGACTGAAGCTTTCTTT.